This TCR beta chain originates from a study of beta chain features in type 1 diabetes (dated by TCRdb to about 2018). General notes on the study: Mean age, gender distribution, total cell number and subset yield did not differ between patients and healthy donors. Naive and central memory subsets were obtained from all 28 donors, but regulatory and stem cell-like memory subsets were isolated from only 8 patients and roughly 8 healthy donors. In the study, recently diagnosed type 1 diabetes patients and matched healthy donors were compared on the TCRB repertoires of their sorted circulating CD4+ T cell subsets. A total of about 99,000,000 sorted cells were examined across all samples, and RNA yield correlated strongly with the number of cells per subset.

All of the isolated RNA was reverse transcribed with the High Capacity cDNA Reverse Transcription Kit, so expressed TCRB transcripts were sequenced. Deep immunoSEQ sequencing was applied to naive, central memory and regulatory T cell samples, giving an average of about 3.6 million total reads per sample. After sorted cells were lysed in RLT buffer, RNA was extracted with DNase-treated RNeasy Micro or Mini kits, with the choice depending on cell number. Each cell subset was processed on its own to prevent cross-contamination, while patient and healthy donor samples were processed together. The immunoSEQ multiplex PCR was used to amplify TCRB sequences from cDNA, generating 87-bp fragments that spanned the CDR3 region. Amplicons were sequenced on the Illumina HiSeq platform. Under the source paper's analysis protocol: PCR bias was corrected computationally using synthetic template baselines, and reads within Hamming distance 2 were collapsed, with unmergeable singletons discarded. By aligning reads against IMGT, V, D and J genes, CDR3 length, and insertions or deletions at six rearrangement sites were assigned. Clonotype counts were normalized to sorted cell number within each subset before computing true diversity and Gini coefficients with the tcR R package. The overlap coefficient, calculated on TCRB nucleotide sequences, was used to quantify repertoire sharing. Out-of-frame TCRB sequences from naive cells were analyzed to stand in for the pre-selection repertoire. This immuneACCESS table, as held by TCRdb, lists in-frame sequences with V and J called but not all clones. Of the missing ones, under half trace to an unresolved V gene in checked studies; the others have no known cause. From that table come the V and J calls and clone size; the DNA was used to work out D and trimming. The sample table records over 700,000 clones; under 20% of these occur just once. The ten most abundant clones make up 0.02% to 0.025% of the sample.

For this clone: Its antigen has not been determined. No base qualities exist here, and no much larger clone lies one base off it.

General findings and caveats noted by the study authors: HLA sub-analyses involved small numbers of individuals, so any influence of HLA type on TCRB rearrangement remained unresolved. Shorter templates might have been favored by PCR, but patient and control samples were amplified and corrected together, so both groups would have been affected equally by any skew. At VDJ recombination sites, type 1 diabetes patients had fewer insertions and more deleted nucleotides, which implies abnormalities in thymic rearrangement. Naive, central memory and regulatory TCRB repertoires appeared to be more alike among patients than among healthy donors. Because cDNA was sequenced instead of genomic DNA, highly expressing activated cells could be over-represented, though the groups showed no difference in activation or CD3 levels. In all four CD4+ subsets, TCRB CDR3 length was moderately but significantly shorter in type 1 diabetes patients.

Each donor gave one peripheral blood draw, averaging around 0.11 L, which was collected into heparinised tubes. A BD FACSAria II was used to sort naive, central memory, regulatory and stem cell-like memory CD4+ T cells with a panel that included CD45RO, CCR7, CD25, CD127, CD95 and CD27. Purity was above 98% for every sorted population. PBMCs were separated immediately by Lymphoprep density gradient centrifugation and were stained directly, without being cultured. So that batch effects would be minimized, each experiment stained and sorted samples in pairs, pairing one healthy donor with one patient. The CDR3 has 15 amino acids, counting the end cysteine and phenylalanine. Left in the record is the CDR3 DNA by itself, 45 bases read in frame from the first base. The germline ends are 15 bases apart after V is trimmed by 5 bases and J by 2 bases. The germline V gene supplies CDR1 SGHTA and CDR2 FQGTGA.

The material sequenced was naive CD4+ T cells from blood. Taken with the paper, the label for cell subset or site translates to: true naive CD4+ T cells. The V and J genes are TRBV7-3 and TRBJ1-1; TRBD1 is a weak D gene call, 6 bases matching. This TCR came from a woman between 18 and 30 years old in good health. The nucleotide sequence reads as follows: TGTGCCAGCAGCCTCCACAGGGATGCAAACACTGAAGCTTTCTTT. It encodes CASSLHRDANTEAFF.